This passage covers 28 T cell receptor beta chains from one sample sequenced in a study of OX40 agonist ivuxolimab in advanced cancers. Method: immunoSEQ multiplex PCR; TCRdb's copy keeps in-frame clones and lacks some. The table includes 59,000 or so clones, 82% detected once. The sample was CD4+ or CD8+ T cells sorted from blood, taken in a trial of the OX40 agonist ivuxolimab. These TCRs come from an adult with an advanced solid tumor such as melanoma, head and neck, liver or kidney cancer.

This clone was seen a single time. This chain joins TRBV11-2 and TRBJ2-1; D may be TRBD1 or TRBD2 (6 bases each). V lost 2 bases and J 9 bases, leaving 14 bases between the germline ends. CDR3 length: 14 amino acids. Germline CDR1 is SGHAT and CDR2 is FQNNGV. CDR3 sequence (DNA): TGTGCCAGCAGCTTAAGGTCCGGGGGCAGTGAGCAGTTCTTC. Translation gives CASSLRSGGSEQFF.

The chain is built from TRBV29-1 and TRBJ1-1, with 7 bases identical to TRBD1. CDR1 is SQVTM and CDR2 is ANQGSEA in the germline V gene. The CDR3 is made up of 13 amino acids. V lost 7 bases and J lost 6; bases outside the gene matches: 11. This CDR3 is CSAFDRASAEAFF. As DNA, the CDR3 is TGCAGCGCTTTCGACAGGGCGAGCGCTGAAGCTTTCTTT.

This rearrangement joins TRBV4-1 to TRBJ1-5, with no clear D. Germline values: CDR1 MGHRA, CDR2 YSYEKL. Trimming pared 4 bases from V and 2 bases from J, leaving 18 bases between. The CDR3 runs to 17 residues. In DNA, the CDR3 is TGCGCCAGCAGCCCACGAGGGTTAGTCGGGGGCAATCAGCCCCAGCATTTT. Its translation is CASSPRGLVGGNQPQHF.

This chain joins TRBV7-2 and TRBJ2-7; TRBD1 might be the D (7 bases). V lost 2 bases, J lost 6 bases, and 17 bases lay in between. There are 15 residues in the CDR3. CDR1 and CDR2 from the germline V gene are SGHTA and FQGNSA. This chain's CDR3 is CASSLWRDRSLEQYF. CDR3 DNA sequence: TGTGCCAGCAGCTTATGGCGGGACAGATCGCTCGAGCAGTACTTC.

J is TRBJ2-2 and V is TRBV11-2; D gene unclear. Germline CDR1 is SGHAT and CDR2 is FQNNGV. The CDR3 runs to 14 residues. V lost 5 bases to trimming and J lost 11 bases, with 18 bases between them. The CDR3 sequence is CASSLLPRSGELFF. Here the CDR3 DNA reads TGTGCCAGCAGCCTCTTACCACGAAGTGGAGAGCTGTTTTTT.

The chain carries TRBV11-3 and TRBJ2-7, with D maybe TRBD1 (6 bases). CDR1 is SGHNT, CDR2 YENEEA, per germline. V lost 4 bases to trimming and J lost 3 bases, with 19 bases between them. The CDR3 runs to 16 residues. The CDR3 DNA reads TGTGCCAGCAGCTGGGCAGGGGAGCCCGACTTCTACGAGCAGTACTTC. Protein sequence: CASSWAGEPDFYEQYF.

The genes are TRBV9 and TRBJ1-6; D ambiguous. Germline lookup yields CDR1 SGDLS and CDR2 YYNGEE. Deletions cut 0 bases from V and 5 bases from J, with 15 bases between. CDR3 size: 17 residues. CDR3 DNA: TGTGCCAGCAGCGTAGGTCTCCCCGGGAACAATAATTCACCCCTCCACTTT. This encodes CASSVGLPGNNNSPLHF.

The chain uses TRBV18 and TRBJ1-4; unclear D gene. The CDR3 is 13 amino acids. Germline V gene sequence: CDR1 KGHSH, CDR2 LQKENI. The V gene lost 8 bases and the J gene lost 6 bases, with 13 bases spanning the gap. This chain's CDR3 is CASREVLDEKLFF. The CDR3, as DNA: TGTGCCAGCAGGGAGGTTTTAGATGAAAAACTGTTTTTT.

The DNA for the CDR3 is TGTGCCAGTATACAATATTACAAAGCTTTCTTT. Translating it yields CASIQYYKAFF. This rearrangement joins TRBV19 to TRBJ1-1, with unresolved D. This CDR3 is 11 amino acids long. The V end was cut by 7 bases, the J end by 9 bases, with 12 bases between. The germline V gene has CDR1 LNHDA and CDR2 SQIVND (reference sequence).

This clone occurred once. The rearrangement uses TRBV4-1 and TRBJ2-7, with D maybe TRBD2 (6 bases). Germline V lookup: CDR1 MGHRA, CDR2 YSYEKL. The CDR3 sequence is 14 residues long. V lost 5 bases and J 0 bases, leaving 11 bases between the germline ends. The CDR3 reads CASSGGADSYEQYF. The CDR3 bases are TGCGCCAGCAGCGGCGGGGCTGACTCCTACGAGCAGTACTTC.

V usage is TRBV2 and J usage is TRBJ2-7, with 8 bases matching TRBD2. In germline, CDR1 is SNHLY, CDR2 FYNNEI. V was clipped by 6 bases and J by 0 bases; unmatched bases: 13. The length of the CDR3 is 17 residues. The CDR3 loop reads CASRSSGLGYSSYEQYF. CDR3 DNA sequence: TGTGCCAGCAGGTCTTCGGGACTAGGGTATAGCTCCTACGAGCAGTACTTC.

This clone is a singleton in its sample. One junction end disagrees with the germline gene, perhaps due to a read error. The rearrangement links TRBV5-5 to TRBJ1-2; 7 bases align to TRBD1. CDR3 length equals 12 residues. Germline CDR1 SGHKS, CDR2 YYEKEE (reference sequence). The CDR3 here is CASSLDRWGYTF. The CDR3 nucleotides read TGTGCCAGCAGTTTGGACAGGTGGGGCTACACCTTC.

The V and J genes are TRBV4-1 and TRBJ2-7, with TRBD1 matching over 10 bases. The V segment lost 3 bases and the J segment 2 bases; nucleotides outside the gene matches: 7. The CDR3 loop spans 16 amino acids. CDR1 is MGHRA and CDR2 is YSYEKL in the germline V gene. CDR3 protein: CASSQYAGTGAYEQYF. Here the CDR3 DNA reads TGCGCCAGCAGCCAGTATGCCGGGACAGGGGCCTACGAGCAGTACTTC.

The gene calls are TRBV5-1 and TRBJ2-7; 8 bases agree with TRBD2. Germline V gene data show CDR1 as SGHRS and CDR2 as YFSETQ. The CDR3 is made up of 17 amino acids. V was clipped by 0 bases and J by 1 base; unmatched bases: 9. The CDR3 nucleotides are TGCGCCAGCAGCTTGGTAATCGGGGCGGGAGGATCCTACGAGCAGTACTTC. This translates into CASSLVIGAGGSYEQYF.

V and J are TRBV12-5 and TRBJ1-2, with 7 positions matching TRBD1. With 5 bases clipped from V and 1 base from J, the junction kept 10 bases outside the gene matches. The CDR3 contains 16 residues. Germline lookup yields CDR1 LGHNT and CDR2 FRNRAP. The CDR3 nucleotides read TGTGCTAGTGGTCGTGGGACAGCACAAAATAACTATGGCTACACCTTC. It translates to CASGRGTAQNNYGYTF.

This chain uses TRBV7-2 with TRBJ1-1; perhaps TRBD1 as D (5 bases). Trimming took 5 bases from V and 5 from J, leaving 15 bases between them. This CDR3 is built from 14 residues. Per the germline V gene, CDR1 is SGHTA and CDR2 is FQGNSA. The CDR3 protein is CASSREGMGTEAFF. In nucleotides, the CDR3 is TGTGCCAGCAGCCGGGAGGGGATGGGGACTGAAGCTTTCTTT.

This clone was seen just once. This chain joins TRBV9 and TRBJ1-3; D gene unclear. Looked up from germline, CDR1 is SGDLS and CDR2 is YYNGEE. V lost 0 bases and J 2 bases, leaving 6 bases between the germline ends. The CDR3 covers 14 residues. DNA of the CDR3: TGTGCCAGCAGCGTAGTGGCAACTGGAAACACCATATATTTT. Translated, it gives CASSVVATGNTIYF.

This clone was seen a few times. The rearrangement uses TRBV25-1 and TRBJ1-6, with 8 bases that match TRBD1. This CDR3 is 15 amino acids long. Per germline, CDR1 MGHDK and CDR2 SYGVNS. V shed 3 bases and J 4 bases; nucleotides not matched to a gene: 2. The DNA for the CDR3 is TGTGCCAGCAGTGAGAGGGACAGGTATAATTCACCCCTCCACTTT. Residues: CASSERDRYNSPLHF.

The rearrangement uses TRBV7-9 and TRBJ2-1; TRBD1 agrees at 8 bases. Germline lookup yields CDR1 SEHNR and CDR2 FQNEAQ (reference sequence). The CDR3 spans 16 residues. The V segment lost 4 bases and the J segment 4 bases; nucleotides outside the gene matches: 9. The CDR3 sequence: CASSYRGEARYNEQFF. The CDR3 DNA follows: TGTGCCAGCAGCTACAGGGGGGAAGCGAGGTACAATGAGCAGTTCTTC.

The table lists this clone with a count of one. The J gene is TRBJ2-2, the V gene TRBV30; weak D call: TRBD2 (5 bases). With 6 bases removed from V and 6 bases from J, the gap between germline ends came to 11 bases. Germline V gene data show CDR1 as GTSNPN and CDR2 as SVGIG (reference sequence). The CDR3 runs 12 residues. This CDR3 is CACGRGAGELFF. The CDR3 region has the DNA TGTGCCTGCGGACGGGGAGCCGGGGAGCTGTTTTTT.

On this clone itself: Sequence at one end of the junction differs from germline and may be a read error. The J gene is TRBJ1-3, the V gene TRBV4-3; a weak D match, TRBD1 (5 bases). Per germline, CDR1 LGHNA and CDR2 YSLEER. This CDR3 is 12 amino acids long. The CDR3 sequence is CASSQDRRAILF. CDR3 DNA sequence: TGCGCCAGCAGCCAAGATCGCAGGGCTATACTCTTT.

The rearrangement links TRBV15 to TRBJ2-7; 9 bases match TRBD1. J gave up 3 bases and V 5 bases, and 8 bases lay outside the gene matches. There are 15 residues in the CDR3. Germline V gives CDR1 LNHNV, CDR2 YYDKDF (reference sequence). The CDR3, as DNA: TGTGCCACCAGCCCGAGGGGACAGGGTAACTACGAGCAGTACTTC. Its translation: CATSPRGQGNYEQYF. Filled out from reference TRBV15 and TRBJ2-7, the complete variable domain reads DAMVIQNPRYQVTQFGKPVTLSCSQTLNHNVMYWYQQKSSQAPKLLFHYYDKDFNNEADTPDNFQSRRPNTSFCFLDIRSPGLGDTAMYLCATSPRGQGNYEQYFGPGTRLTVT.

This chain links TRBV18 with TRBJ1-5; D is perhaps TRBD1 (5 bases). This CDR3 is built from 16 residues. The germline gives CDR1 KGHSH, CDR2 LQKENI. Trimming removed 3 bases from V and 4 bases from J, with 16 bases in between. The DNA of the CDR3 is TGTGCCAGCTCACCGTTGGGGACGGCGGGAAATCAGCCCCAGCATTTT. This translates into CASSPLGTAGNQPQHF.

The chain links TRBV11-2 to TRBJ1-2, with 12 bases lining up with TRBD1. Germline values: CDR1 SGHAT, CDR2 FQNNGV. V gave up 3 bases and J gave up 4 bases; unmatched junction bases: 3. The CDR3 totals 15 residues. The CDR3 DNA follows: TGTGCCAGCAGCTTCGGGACAGGGGGCAGCTATGGCTACACCTTC. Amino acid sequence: CASSFGTGGSYGYTF. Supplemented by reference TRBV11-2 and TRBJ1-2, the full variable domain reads EAGVAQSPRYKIIEKRQSVAFWCNPISGHATLYWYQQILGQGPKLLIQFQNNGVVDDSQLPKDRFSAERLKGVDSTLKIQPAKLEDSAVYLCASSFGTGGSYGYTFGSGTRLTVV.

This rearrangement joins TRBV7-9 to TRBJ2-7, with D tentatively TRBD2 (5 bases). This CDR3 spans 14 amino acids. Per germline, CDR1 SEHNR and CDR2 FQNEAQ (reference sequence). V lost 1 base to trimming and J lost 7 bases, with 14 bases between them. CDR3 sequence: CASSLGEGMREQYF. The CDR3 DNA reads TGTGCCAGCAGCTTAGGCGAGGGAATGAGGGAGCAGTACTTC.

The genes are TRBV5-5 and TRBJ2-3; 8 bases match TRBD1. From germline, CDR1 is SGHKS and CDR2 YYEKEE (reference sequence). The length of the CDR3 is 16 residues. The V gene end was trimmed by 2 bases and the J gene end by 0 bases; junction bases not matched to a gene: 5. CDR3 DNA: TGTGCCAGCAGCTTACAGGGGGAGCCTAGCACAGATACGCAGTATTTT. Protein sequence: CASSLQGEPSTDTQYF. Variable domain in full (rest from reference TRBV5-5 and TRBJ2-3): DAGVTQSPTHLIKTRGQQVTLRCSPISGHKSVSWYQQVLGQGPQFIFQYYEKEERGRGNFPDRFSARQFPNYSSELNVNALLLGDSALYLCASSLQGEPSTDTQYFGPGTRLTVL.

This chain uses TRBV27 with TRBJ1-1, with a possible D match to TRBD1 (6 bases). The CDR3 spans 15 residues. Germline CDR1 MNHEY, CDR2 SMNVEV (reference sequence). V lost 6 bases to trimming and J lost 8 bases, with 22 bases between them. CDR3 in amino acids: CASSGARGGGAEAFF. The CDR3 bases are TGTGCCAGCAGCGGCGCCCGGGGGGGCGGGGCCGAAGCTTTCTTT.

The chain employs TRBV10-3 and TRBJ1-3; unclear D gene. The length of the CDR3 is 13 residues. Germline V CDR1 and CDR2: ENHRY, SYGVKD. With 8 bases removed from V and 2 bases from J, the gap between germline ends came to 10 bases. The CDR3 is CAILVDPGNTIYF. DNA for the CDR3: TGTGCCATCTTGGTCGACCCTGGAAACACCATATATTTT.